The 29 T cell receptor beta chains in this list originate from one sample, sequenced in a study of T cell changes during pregnancy in multiple sclerosis. Produced via immunoSEQ multiplex PCR; TCRdb's table is partial and in-frame only. The repertoire has 68,000 or so clones, about 90% of them found once; the top ten carry around 0.86%. This material consisted of peripheral blood, taken in the second trimester of pregnancy. The receptors come from a female donor with multiple sclerosis, enrolled in a pregnancy study.

In this sample, this clone turned up once. The chain employs TRBV28 and TRBJ1-4, with 8 bases that match TRBD1. Germline-derived CDR1 and CDR2 are MDHEN and SYDVKM. The CDR3 is 17 residues long. V lost 8 bases, J lost 0 bases, and 11 bases stayed unmatched. The CDR3 here is CASAGGLGDATNEKLFF. The CDR3 coding sequence is TGTGCCAGCGCAGGGGGCTTAGGGGACGCAACTAATGAAAAACTGTTTTTT.

This chain links TRBV4-3 with TRBJ2-3; maybe TRBD2 (7 bases). CDR3 length: 15 amino acids. Between the trimmed V and J ends, which lost 2 bases and 5 bases, there was a span of 14 bases. CDR1 is LGHNA, CDR2 YSLEER, per germline. Written as DNA, the CDR3 is TGCGCCAGCAGCCAACCTCGAGGGGGGGGAGATACGCAGTATTTT. It yields the protein CASSQPRGGGDTQYF.

This chain links TRBV9 with TRBJ2-7, with 8 bases identical to TRBD2. Trimming took 0 bases from V and 3 from J; bases not matched to a gene: 5. The CDR3 contains 15 residues. Germline CDR1 and CDR2: SGDLS and YYNGEE. CDR3 nucleotides: TGTGCCAGCAGCGTAGAAGCGGGGGTCCTCTACGAGCAGTACTTC. Its protein is CASSVEAGVLYEQYF.

This sequence joins TRBV19 and TRBJ1-1; D is undetermined. The CDR3 runs to 14 residues. Germline lookup yields CDR1 LNHDA and CDR2 SQIVND (reference sequence). V lost 5 bases, J lost 1 base, and 11 bases lay in between. In DNA form, the CDR3 reads TGTGCCAGTAGTGAAAGGCGAGGGAACACTGAAGCTTTCTTT. This encodes CASSERRGNTEAFF.

The chain uses TRBV6-5 and TRBJ1-1; 8 bases match TRBD1. The CDR3 consists of 15 residues. V was pared by 4 bases and J by 5 bases, with 9 bases of the junction left unmatched. The germline V gene encodes CDR1 MNHEY and CDR2 SVGAGI. This CDR3 reads CASSSSGGGLTEAFF. As DNA, the CDR3 is TGTGCCAGCAGTTCCTCAGGGGGCGGTCTGACTGAAGCTTTCTTT.

The rearrangement joins TRBV9 to TRBJ2-7, with D uncertain. V lost 3 bases to trimming and J lost 4 bases, with 11 bases between them. Germline V gives CDR1 SGDLS, CDR2 YYNGEE. CDR3 length equals 13 residues. The chain's CDR3 is CASSADTGYEQYF. CDR3 in DNA: TGTGCCAGCAGCGCCGACACTGGGTACGAGCAGTACTTC.

This chain joins TRBV5-1 and TRBJ1-2, with D possibly matching TRBD1 (5 bases). Germline V gives CDR1 SGHRS, CDR2 YFSETQ. CDR3 length: 12 amino acids. V shed 0 bases and J shed 6 bases, with 6 bases lying between them. The CDR3 DNA reads TGCGCCAGCAGCTTGGGACAGAATGGCTACACCTTC. It yields the protein CASSLGQNGYTF.

The chain links TRBV5-5 to TRBJ2-1; possibly TRBD2 for D (7 bases). Germline CDR1 reads SGHKS; CDR2 reads YYEKEE (reference sequence). This CDR3 has 16 residues. The V and J ends lost 6 bases and 7 bases respectively, with 23 bases between them. This chain's CDR3 is CASIPGWGGPRNEQFF. CDR3 DNA sequence: TGTGCCAGCATCCCGGGGTGGGGGGGGCCGCGAAATGAGCAGTTCTTC.

The rearrangement joins TRBV10-3 to TRBJ2-7, with 8 bases fitting TRBD1. CDR1 and CDR2 from the germline V gene are ENHRY and SYGVKD. There are 16 residues in the CDR3. The V gene end was trimmed by 6 bases and the J gene end by 5 bases; junction bases not matched to a gene: 15. CDR3 sequence: CAIRSQDRASHHEQYF. The CDR3 DNA reads TGTGCCATCAGATCACAGGACAGGGCTTCCCACCACGAGCAGTACTTC.

This clone was observed once. The chain carries TRBV7-8 and TRBJ2-7; D remains ambiguous. V lost 5 bases, J lost 4 bases, and 9 bases lay in between. The CDR3 is 12 amino acids. Germline V lookup: CDR1 SGHVS, CDR2 FQNEAQ. The CDR3 sequence is CASSPSGYEQYF. The CDR3 DNA is TGTGCCAGCAGCCCCTCGGGTTACGAGCAGTACTTC.

The chain links TRBV11-3 to TRBJ2-1, with TRBD2 matching over 8 bases. The CDR3 covers 17 residues. Trimming removed 0 bases from V and 5 bases from J; junction bases left unmatched: 9. CDR1 SGHNT and CDR2 YENEEA come from the germline V gene. The CDR3 loop reads CASSLDGGGTHHNEQFF. Written as DNA, the CDR3 is TGTGCCAGCAGCTTAGACGGGGGGGGCACTCATCACAATGAGCAGTTCTTC.

V and J are TRBV19 and TRBJ2-1, with TRBD2 matching over 8 bases. The ends lost 10 bases at V and 7 bases at J; junction bases unmatched: 6. Germline values: CDR1 LNHDA, CDR2 SQIVND (reference sequence). This CDR3 comprises 12 residues. Written as DNA, the CDR3 is TGTGCCACAACTAGCGGATCAAATGAGCAGTTCTTC. Protein sequence: CATTSGSNEQFF.

This chain connects TRBV6-6 to TRBJ2-3; 10 bases match TRBD1. V lost 5 bases, J lost 3 bases, and 5 bases stayed unmatched. This CDR3 contains 15 residues. Per germline, CDR1 MNHNY and CDR2 SVGAGI (reference sequence). The CDR3 nucleotides are TGTGCCAGCAGTCGCCGGACAGGGGGTACAGATACGCAGTATTTT. It specifies CASSRRTGGTDTQYF.

The chain carries TRBV6-6 and TRBJ1-2; TRBD1 matches at 7 bases. In germline, CDR1 is MNHNY, CDR2 SVGAGI (reference sequence). This CDR3 region has 12 residues. V was pared by 4 bases and J by 7 bases, with 3 bases of the junction left unmatched. In DNA form, the CDR3 reads TGTGCCAGCAGTTTACAGGGGAGTGGCTACACCTTC. This sequence encodes CASSLQGSGYTF.

V usage is TRBV27 and J usage is TRBJ2-5; D ambiguous. Germline CDR1 is MNHEY and CDR2 is SMNVEV (reference sequence). V lost 3 bases, J lost 4 bases, and 21 bases lay in between. The CDR3 contains 17 residues. CDR3 sequence: CASSFSTTYGWSETQYF. CDR3 nucleotides: TGTGCCAGCAGTTTCAGTACGACATACGGATGGTCAGAGACCCAGTACTTC.

The sample holds a few counts of this clone. An end of the junction does not agree with germline; a read error may underlie this. The chain carries TRBV7-2 and TRBJ1-2; D is perhaps TRBD1 (5 bases). CDR1 is SGHTA and CDR2 is FQGNSA in the germline V gene. The CDR3 is 12 residues long. CDR3 region: CASSLAMAGPSF. CDR3 nucleotides: TGTGCCAGCAGCTTAGCGATGGCAGGGCCTAGCTTC.

The chain employs TRBV4-1 and TRBJ1-6, with 9 bases aligning to TRBD1. Trimming removed 4 bases from V and 7 bases from J; junction bases left unmatched: 8. CDR3 size: 16 residues. Germline V gene sequence: CDR1 MGHRA, CDR2 YSYEKL. The CDR3 reads CASSRGTGLRNSPLHF. CDR3 sequence (DNA): TGCGCCAGCAGCCGGGGGACAGGGCTGCGGAATTCACCCCTCCACTTT.

This chain joins TRBV14 and TRBJ2-7; TRBD2 agrees at 10 bases. Trimming removed 4 bases from V and 3 bases from J; junction bases left unmatched: 9. Germline CDR1 SGHDN, CDR2 FVKESK. There are 16 residues in the CDR3. CDR3: CASSRNGLAAGYEQYF. Written as DNA, the CDR3 is TGTGCCAGCAGCCGTAACGGACTAGCGGCGGGCTACGAGCAGTACTTC.

The CDR3 is CASSAQTGTNSPLHF. The CDR3 coding sequence is TGTGCCAGCAGCGCCCAGACAGGGACCAATTCACCCCTCCACTTT. The chain is built from TRBV7-2 and TRBJ1-6, with 7 bases matching TRBD1. Germline V gene lookup returns CDR1 SGHTA and CDR2 FQGNSA. The ends lost 5 bases at V and 7 bases at J; junction bases unmatched: 8. CDR3 length equals 15 residues.

Note on this clone: The same CDR3 arises from other DNA sequences in this sample as well. V gene TRBV7-2 combines with J gene TRBJ1-4, with 11 bases aligning to TRBD1. Germline assignment: CDR1 SGHTA and CDR2 FQGNSA. This CDR3 region has 14 residues. V trimming: 5 bases; J trimming: 7 bases; junction bases outside the gene matches: 3. In DNA, the CDR3 is TGTGCCAGCAGCCTGGGACAGGGGGGTGAAAAACTGTTTTTT. Protein: CASSLGQGGEKLFF. The whole variable domain, remainder taken from reference TRBV7-2 and TRBJ1-4, is GAGVSQSPSNKVTEKGKDVELRCDPISGHTALYWYRQSLGQGLEFLIYFQGNSAPDKSGLPSDRFSAERTGGSVSTLTIQRTQQEDSAVYLCASSLGQGGEKLFFGSGTQLSVL.

The table lists this clone with a few counts. V is TRBV11-3 and J is TRBJ2-3, with D possibly being TRBD1 (7 bases). Trimming shortened V by 5 bases and J by 2 bases, and 20 bases separated the two germline ends. In germline, CDR1 is SGHNT, CDR2 YENEEA. The CDR3 has 17 amino acids. For the CDR3, the DNA is TGTGCCAGCAGCCTCGGAGGGGGCTCATCATTCACAGATACGCAGTATTTT. This sequence encodes CASSLGGGSSFTDTQYF. Using reference TRBV11-3 and TRBJ2-3 for the parts outside the CDR3, the full variable domain is EAGVVQSPRYKIIEKKQPVAFWCNPISGHNTLYWYLQNLGQGPELLIRYENEEAVDDSQLPKDRFSAERLKGVDSTLKIQPAELGDSAVYLCASSLGGGSSFTDTQYFGPGTRLTVL.

The chain uses TRBV6-4 and TRBJ2-7; D not resolved. V gave up 7 bases and J gave up 0 bases, with 13 bases separating them. CDR1 is MRHNA and CDR2 is SNTAGT in the germline V gene. The CDR3 consists of 14 residues. The CDR3 loop is CASNCPGGSYEQYF. CDR3 nucleotides: TGTGCCAGCAATTGTCCCGGCGGCTCCTACGAGCAGTACTTC.

V is TRBV7-9 and J is TRBJ1-3; D is undetermined. The CDR3 length is 13 residues. Per the germline V gene, CDR1 is SEHNR and CDR2 is FQNEAQ (reference sequence). V was clipped by 5 bases and J by 9 bases, with 14 bases between them. CDR3 in DNA: TGTGCCAGCAGCCGGGGAGAAAGCGGCACCATATATTTT. Translated: CASSRGESGTIYF.

The chain is built from TRBV7-9 and TRBJ2-1; 15 nucleotides agree with TRBD2. The germline V gene has CDR1 SEHNR and CDR2 FQNEAQ (reference sequence). CDR3 length: 16 residues. The junction had 5 bases not matched to a gene; V was cut back by 6 bases and J by 5 bases. The CDR3 coding sequence is TGTGCCAGCAGAGGGACTAGCGGGGGGCGAGACAATGAGCAGTTCTTC. This sequence encodes CASRGTSGGRDNEQFF.

The chain combines TRBV19 with TRBJ1-2; 8 bases align to TRBD1. The V gene end was trimmed by 5 bases and the J gene end by 5 bases; junction bases not matched to a gene: 7. Per germline, CDR1 LNHDA and CDR2 SQIVND (reference sequence). This CDR3 is built from 14 residues. The CDR3 reads CASSFSGTGYGYTF. The CDR3 region has the DNA TGTGCCAGTAGTTTCTCCGGGACAGGATATGGCTACACCTTC.

The CDR3 is CASSHGGSDGYTF. Here the CDR3 DNA reads TGTGCCAGCAGCCACGGGGGTTCGGATGGCTACACCTTC. V is TRBV4-2 and J is TRBJ1-2; D perhaps matches TRBD1 (5 bases). Germline values: CDR1 LGHNA, CDR2 YNFKEQ. The CDR3 has 13 residues. V was pared by 3 bases and J by 6 bases, with 11 bases between.

V is TRBV7-6 and J is TRBJ2-2; D gene unclear. CDR1 and CDR2 (germline): SGHVS, FNYEAQ. The CDR3 totals 13 residues. V was pared by 1 base and J by 7 bases, with 7 bases between. The CDR3 sequence is CASSLGSGGELFF. CDR3 nucleotide sequence: TGTGCCAGCAGCTTAGGTTCGGGCGGGGAGCTGTTTTTT.

The gene calls are TRBV4-2 and TRBJ2-2; D is undetermined. The CDR3 totals 15 residues. The germline V and J ends were trimmed by 4 bases and 3 bases, with 12 bases remaining between them. Germline CDR1 is LGHNA and CDR2 is YNFKEQ. The CDR3 sequence is CASSPTPYYTGELFF. The CDR3 DNA is TGTGCCAGCAGCCCAACCCCCTATTACACCGGGGAGCTGTTTTTT.

This clone occurred once. CDR3 nucleotides: TGTGCCAGCAGTGGACAGGGGCGAAATGAGCAGTTCTTC. Translated: CASSGQGRNEQFF. The chain is built from TRBV2 and TRBJ2-1; TRBD1 aligns across 8 bases. V lost 4 bases and J lost 7; bases outside the gene matches: 3. The CDR3 runs 13 residues. Germline assignment: CDR1 SNHLY and CDR2 FYNNEI.